This TCR beta chain stems from a study of PD-1 blockade in classical Hodgkin lymphoma. Study-wide findings and caveats: While CD8+ TCR diversity did not rise significantly by C4D1, CD4+ TCR diversity did. Although disease activity or prior therapy may be involved, causes of the repertoire differences remain undefined. Newly diagnosed patients were reported to start with lower TCR diversity than healthy donors.

Comments on this clone: Its target is not known.

The CDR3 runs to 15 residues. J was trimmed by 1 base and V by 4 bases; bases with no gene match: 5. Per the germline V gene, CDR1 is SGHRS and CDR2 is YFSETQ. With no exception, relapse followed autologous stem cell transplantation in all patients, and brentuximab vedotin exposure varied. Generated by immunoSEQ multiplex PCR, the TCRdb table keeps only in-frame clones and is missing some. The sample contains 110,000 or so clones, approximately 90% of which appear only once. The sequence was collected from a human donor with classical Hodgkin lymphoma. The material was peripheral blood mononuclear cells (PBMCs), obtained before the second cycle of nivolumab. This chain links TRBV5-1 with TRBJ2-1; TRBD1 matches at 7 bases. CDR3 amino acids: CASSRTGESYNEQFF. Written as DNA, the CDR3 is TGCGCCAGCAGCCGAACAGGGGAATCCTACAATGAGCAGTTCTTC.